Below, 30 T cell receptor beta chains from the same sample are listed, as sequenced in a study of beta chain features in type 1 diabetes. For these TCRs, the target antigens are not known. Whole-study findings and limits: In every one of the four CD4+ subsets, TCRB CDR3s were moderately but significantly shorter in Type 1 diabetes patients.

The sequenced template was cDNA made from the entire isolated RNA. Measured with immunoSEQ multiplex PCR; TCRdb has only the in-frame clones, and not every one. The repertoire has under 300,000 clones, around 21% of them found once; the top ten carry less than 0.03%. Sequencing input: naive CD4+ T cells from blood. The receptors were gathered from a woman aged 40 to 50 with type 1 diabetes.

This clone was counted a few times. This chain joins TRBV7-2 and TRBJ1-2; 8 bases fit TRBD1. The V gene end was trimmed by 2 bases and the J gene end by 8 bases; junction bases not matched to a gene: 7. Per germline, CDR1 SGHTA and CDR2 FQGNSA. The CDR3 is 14 residues long. This chain's CDR3 is CASSLLTGGQGYTF. The CDR3 DNA reads as TGTGCCAGCAGCTTACTCACAGGGGGGCAAGGCTACACCTTC.

This clone was found a few times. J is TRBJ2-4 and V is TRBV29-1; D ambiguous. V gave up 6 bases and J gave up 0 bases, with 9 bases separating them. The germline V gene has CDR1 SQVTM and CDR2 ANQGSEA. The CDR3 is 13 residues long. CDR3: CSVLILAKNIQYF. DNA of the CDR3: TGCAGCGTCCTGATACTAGCCAAAAACATTCAGTACTTC.

The V call is TRBV19, the J call TRBJ2-3; 10 nucleotides match TRBD1. The CDR3 loop spans 15 amino acids. Trimming cost V 5 bases and J 6 bases; bases outside gene matches: 8. Germline-derived CDR1 and CDR2 are LNHDA and SQIVND (reference sequence). CDR3: CASSFPGTGEDTQYF. DNA for the CDR3: TGTGCCAGTAGTTTCCCCGGGACAGGGGAGGATACGCAGTATTTT.

The chain recombines TRBV12-5 with TRBJ2-3; 9 bases align to TRBD2. CDR1 LGHNT and CDR2 FRNRAP come from the germline V gene. The CDR3 totals 13 residues. With V trimmed by 6 bases and J by 6 bases, 4 bases remained unmatched. CDR3 region: CASGLAGRDTQYF. The CDR3 DNA follows: TGTGCTAGTGGGCTAGCGGGACGGGATACGCAGTATTTT. The full variable domain, rest sourced from reference TRBV12-5 and TRBJ2-3, is DARVTQTPRHKVTEMGQEVTMRCQPILGHNTVFWYRQTMMQGLELLAYFRNRAPLDDSGMPKDRFSAEMPDATLATLKIQPSEPRDSAVYFCASGLAGRDTQYFGPGTRLTVL.

The genes are TRBV30 and TRBJ1-1; D remains ambiguous. Germline V gene lookup returns CDR1 GTSNPN and CDR2 SVGIG (reference sequence). The CDR3 totals 15 residues. Trimming stripped 7 bases from V and 3 bases from J, with 21 bases between. In DNA, the CDR3 is TGTGCCTCTACTCTCCGTACCCACGGTGACACTGAAGCTTTCTTT. Its protein product is CASTLRTHGDTEAFF. Combining the CDR3 with reference TRBV30 and TRBJ1-1 gives the whole variable domain SQTIHQWPATLVQPVGSPLSLECTVEGTSNPNLYWYRQAAGRGLQLLFYSVGIGQISSEVPQNLSASRPQDRQFILSSKKLLLSDSGFYLCASTLRTHGDTEAFFGQGTRLTVV.

This clone was observed a few times. The chain carries TRBV18 and TRBJ1-2, with D perhaps matching TRBD1 (5 bases). CDR1 is KGHSH, CDR2 LQKENI, per germline. Trimming took off 2 bases at V and 4 bases at J, with 14 bases between the two ends. The CDR3 contains 15 residues. The CDR3 reads CASSPYAGNGYGYTF. The CDR3 bases are TGTGCCAGCTCACCATATGCAGGGAACGGCTATGGCTACACCTTC.

This clone was observed a few times. The V call is TRBV19, the J call TRBJ2-4, with 10 bases aligning to TRBD2. The CDR3 totals 15 residues. Germline lookup yields CDR1 LNHDA and CDR2 SQIVND (reference sequence). V gave up 7 bases and J gave up 9 bases; unmatched junction bases: 12. The CDR3 coding sequence is TGTGCCAGTACTAGCGGGAGATTGGGCGAATCCATTCAGTACTTC. It is translated as CASTSGRLGESIQYF. The complete variable domain, with remaining parts taken from reference TRBV19 and TRBJ2-4, reads DGGITQSPKYLFRKEGQNVTLSCEQNLNHDAMYWYRQDPGQGLRLIYYSQIVNDFQKGDIAEGYSVSREKKESFPLTVTSAQKNPTAFYLCASTSGRLGESIQYFGAGTRLSVL.

This clone has just a few counts. V gene TRBV9 combines with J gene TRBJ2-5, with TRBD1 identical over 7 bases. The CDR3 runs 16 residues. The junction had 9 bases not matched to a gene; V was cut back by 2 bases and J by 2 bases. From germline, CDR1 is SGDLS and CDR2 YYNGEE. This chain's CDR3 is CASSVGAQGQQETQYF. CDR3 DNA sequence: TGTGCCAGCAGCGTTGGGGCACAGGGGCAGCAAGAGACCCAGTACTTC.

The chain recombines TRBV5-1 with TRBJ1-4, with 7 bases aligning to TRBD1. This CDR3 comprises 16 residues. Germline V CDR1 and CDR2: SGHRS, YFSETQ. V trimming: 1 base; J trimming: 0 bases; junction bases outside the gene matches: 3. CDR3 region: CASSLRGTATNEKLFF. The CDR3 DNA follows: TGCGCCAGCAGCTTGCGCGGGACAGCAACTAATGAAAAACTGTTTTTT.

This clone turned up a few times. The rearrangement joins TRBV9 to TRBJ2-2; 9 bases are a match to TRBD2. The CDR3 length is 16 residues. Per the germline V gene, CDR1 is SGDLS and CDR2 is YYNGEE. J gave up 3 bases and V 4 bases, and 7 bases lay outside the gene matches. The CDR3 protein is CASSPQIAGDTGELFF. In DNA form, the CDR3 reads TGTGCCAGCAGCCCGCAAATAGCGGGGGACACCGGGGAGCTGTTTTTT.

For this clone: Other nucleotide sequences from this sample produce the same CDR3. The chain combines TRBV29-1 with TRBJ2-1, with 11 bases matching TRBD2. The V gene end was trimmed by 3 bases and the J gene end by 4 bases; junction bases not matched to a gene: 2. The CDR3 is 14 residues long. Looked up from germline, CDR1 is SQVTM and CDR2 is ANQGSEA. The CDR3 is CSVDRTSGYNEQFF. The CDR3 region has the DNA TGCAGCGTTGATCGGACTAGCGGGTACAATGAGCAGTTCTTC.

J is TRBJ1-2 and V is TRBV5-1; TRBD1 aligns across 10 bases. V was pared by 1 base and J by 8 bases, with 8 bases of the junction left unmatched. Germline-derived CDR1 and CDR2 are SGHRS and YFSETQ. CDR3 length: 15 residues. The CDR3 region has the DNA TGCGCCAGCAGCTTGACCGGACAGGGGGTAGAGGGCTACACCTTC. Amino acid sequence: CASSLTGQGVEGYTF.

Only a few counts were recorded for this clone. V usage is TRBV27 and J usage is TRBJ1-2, with 7 bases matching TRBD1. From germline, CDR1 is MNHEY and CDR2 SMNVEV (reference sequence). The V segment lost 11 bases and the J segment 7 bases; nucleotides outside the gene matches: 13. The CDR3 runs to 13 residues. The CDR3 region is CAASPRQGGGYTF. The DNA for the CDR3 is TGTGCCGCCTCTCCCAGACAGGGCGGTGGCTACACCTTC.

The chain combines TRBV18 with TRBJ2-1; 7 bases line up with TRBD1. The CDR3 extends over 14 amino acids. Germline CDR1 reads KGHSH; CDR2 reads LQKENI. Losses at the gene ends were 3 bases for V and 7 bases for J; bases not matched to a gene: 6. The CDR3 DNA reads TGTGCCAGCTCACCGGGGACAGATTATAATGAGCAGTTCTTC. Its protein product is CASSPGTDYNEQFF. Combining the CDR3 with reference TRBV18 and TRBJ2-1 gives the whole variable domain NAGVMQNPRHLVRRRGQEARLRCSPMKGHSHVYWYRQLPEEGLKFMVYLQKENIIDESGMPKERFSAEFPKEGPSILRIQQVVRGDSAAYFCASSPGTDYNEQFFGPGTRLTVL.

This clone turned up a few times. Other nucleotide sequences from this sample produce the same CDR3. The rearrangement links TRBV4-3 to TRBJ1-5; D is undetermined. CDR3 size: 13 residues. The V end lost 3 bases, the J end lost 7 bases, and 10 bases lay between the germline ends. Germline V CDR1 and CDR2: LGHNA, YSLEER. The CDR3, as DNA: TGCGCCAGCAGCCAGGATCTCGGGCAGCCCCAGCATTTT. Encoded protein: CASSQDLGQPQHF.

This sequence joins TRBV28 and TRBJ1-5, with D hard to call. Looked up from germline, CDR1 is MDHEN and CDR2 is SYDVKM. The CDR3 is made up of 14 amino acids. Trimming cost V 5 bases and J 7 bases, with 15 bases left between them. The CDR3, as DNA: TGTGCCAGCAGTGTTCTGGGTACGCGGCAGCCCCAGCATTTT. Translation gives CASSVLGTRQPQHF. The full variable domain, in which reference TRBV28 and TRBJ1-5 provide the parts outside the CDR3, is DVKVTQSSRYLVKRTGEKVFLECVQDMDHENMFWYRQDPGLGLRLIYFSYDVKMKEKGDIPEGYSVSREKKERFSLILESASTNQTSMYLCASSVLGTRQPQHFGDGTRLSIL.

The rearrangement links TRBV18 to TRBJ1-2, with D maybe TRBD1 (6 bases). This CDR3 is 13 amino acids long. Germline lookup yields CDR1 KGHSH and CDR2 LQKENI. Trimming removed 1 base at V and 8 bases at J, with 11 bases between. CDR3: CASSPQGEKGYTF. The CDR3 bases are TGTGCCAGCTCACCACAGGGGGAAAAGGGCTACACCTTC.

This rearrangement joins TRBV4-3 to TRBJ2-1, with TRBD1 identical over 12 bases. CDR1 and CDR2 from the germline V gene are LGHNA and YSLEER. V shed 3 bases, J shed 9 bases, and the junction held 6 bases outside the gene matches. CDR3 length: 15 amino acids. CDR3 nucleotide sequence: TGCGCCAGCAGCCAGCCGGGACAGGGGGCTAGTGAGCAGTTCTTC. Translation gives CASSQPGQGASEQFF.

V gene TRBV28 combines with J gene TRBJ1-4; tentative D call: TRBD1 (6 bases). CDR1 is MDHEN and CDR2 is SYDVKM in the germline V gene. The CDR3 sequence is 14 residues long. V lost 9 bases and J 3 bases, leaving 14 bases between the germline ends. DNA of the CDR3: TGTGCCAGTAAAACAGGGACCGCTAATGAAAAACTGTTTTTT. This encodes CASKTGTANEKLFF.

This clone has a handful of counts. V usage is TRBV30 and J usage is TRBJ1-5, with TRBD1 as a possible D gene (5 bases). This CDR3 spans 15 amino acids. Trimming pared 1 base from V and 2 bases from J, leaving 12 bases between. The germline V gene encodes CDR1 GTSNPN and CDR2 SVGIG (reference sequence). The chain's CDR3 is CAWSAETARNQPQHF. CDR3 nucleotide sequence: TGTGCCTGGAGTGCAGAGACAGCTCGCAATCAGCCCCAGCATTTT.

The rearrangement joins TRBV5-1 to TRBJ2-5; D remains ambiguous. Trimming removed 5 bases at V and 5 bases at J, with 10 bases between. The CDR3 runs 12 residues. Germline values: CDR1 SGHRS, CDR2 YFSETQ. CDR3: CASSRFGETQYF. CDR3 sequence (DNA): TGCGCCAGCAGTCGATTCGGGGAGACCCAGTACTTC.

This clone was recorded a few times. This chain uses TRBV28 with TRBJ1-1, with D hard to call. Germline V gene sequence: CDR1 MDHEN, CDR2 SYDVKM. CDR3 length equals 13 residues. Trimming removed 5 bases at V and 2 bases at J, with 9 bases between. CDR3 protein: CASSLPLNTEAFF. The CDR3 DNA reads as TGTGCCAGCAGTCTCCCTTTAAACACTGAAGCTTTCTTT.

As to this clone: This specimen includes other DNA sequences encoding the same CDR3. J is TRBJ1-2 and V is TRBV9; D is possibly TRBD1 (5 bases). The germline V gene encodes CDR1 SGDLS and CDR2 YYNGEE. V shed 0 bases and J shed 4 bases, with 10 bases lying between them. This CDR3 contains 14 residues. CDR3 amino acids: CASSVEEGSYGYTF. The CDR3 DNA follows: TGTGCCAGCAGCGTAGAGGAGGGGAGCTATGGCTACACCTTC.

This clone appeared a few times. The rearrangement links TRBV7-3 to TRBJ2-7, with unresolved D. Germline V gene sequence: CDR1 SGHTA, CDR2 FQGTGA. This CDR3 region has 13 residues. With 1 base removed from V and 3 bases from J, the gap between germline ends came to 7 bases. CDR3 sequence: CASSLIRDYEQYF. CDR3 bases: TGTGCCAGCAGCTTAATTCGAGACTACGAGCAGTACTTC.

The chain uses TRBV30 and TRBJ1-1; a weak D match, TRBD1 (6 bases). CDR3 size: 12 residues. Looked up from germline, CDR1 is GTSNPN and CDR2 is SVGIG (reference sequence). V was clipped by 5 bases and J by 5 bases, with 12 bases between them. CDR3 sequence (DNA): TGTGCCTGGGCAGGGGCCGTAACTGAAGCTTTCTTT. Its translation is CAWAGAVTEAFF. The full variable domain, rest sourced from reference TRBV30 and TRBJ1-1, is SQTIHQWPATLVQPVGSPLSLECTVEGTSNPNLYWYRQAAGRGLQLLFYSVGIGQISSEVPQNLSASRPQDRQFILSSKKLLLSDSGFYLCAWAGAVTEAFFGQGTRLTVV.

This clone was seen more than once but under ten times. The V call is TRBV9, the J call TRBJ2-5; 9 bases agree with TRBD1. The trim removed 4 bases at V and 4 bases at J, leaving 11 bases unmatched. The CDR3 consists of 16 residues. Looked up from germline, CDR1 is SGDLS and CDR2 is YYNGEE. The DNA for the CDR3 is TGTGCCAGCAGCCGGGCGGGGACAGGGTCGAGAGAGACCCAGTACTTC. Protein: CASSRAGTGSRETQYF.

The CDR3 spells CASSFTVSGADTQYF. Here the CDR3 DNA reads TGTGCCAGCAGCTTTACGGTCTCGGGGGCAGATACGCAGTATTTT. V and J are TRBV7-2 and TRBJ2-3; D possibly corresponds to TRBD2 (6 bases). Trimming cost V 3 bases and J 4 bases, with 14 bases left between them. The CDR3 has 15 amino acids. The germline gives CDR1 SGHTA, CDR2 FQGNSA.

The V call is TRBV5-1, the J call TRBJ1-5; 7 positions agree with TRBD1. The CDR3 extends over 13 amino acids. Germline assignment: CDR1 SGHRS and CDR2 YFSETQ. V was pared by 3 bases and J by 4 bases, with 1 base of the junction left unmatched. The CDR3: CASSWGQNQPQHF. The DNA for the CDR3 is TGCGCCAGCAGCTGGGGACAGAATCAGCCCCAGCATTTT.

This clone was seen only a few times. The chain joins TRBV15 to TRBJ2-7; D might be TRBD1 (8 bases). There are 15 residues in the CDR3. Trimming removed 1 base from V and 5 bases from J, with 15 bases in between. Germline CDR1 LNHNV, CDR2 YYDKDF (reference sequence). The CDR3 region has the DNA TGTGCCACCAGCAGAGTAACAGGGGGGGTGGACGAGCAGTACTTC. It encodes CATSRVTGGVDEQYF.

For this clone: Distinct nucleotide sequences in the sample also encode this CDR3. The J gene is TRBJ1-5, the V gene TRBV30; D uncertain. The CDR3 sequence is 13 residues long. V was shortened by 0 bases and J by 4 bases, with 7 bases between the two germline ends. CDR1 and CDR2 from the germline V gene are GTSNPN and SVGIG (reference sequence). The CDR3 nucleotides are TGTGCCTGGAGTGTACGGGGAAATCAGCCCCAGCATTTT. As protein: CAWSVRGNQPQHF.